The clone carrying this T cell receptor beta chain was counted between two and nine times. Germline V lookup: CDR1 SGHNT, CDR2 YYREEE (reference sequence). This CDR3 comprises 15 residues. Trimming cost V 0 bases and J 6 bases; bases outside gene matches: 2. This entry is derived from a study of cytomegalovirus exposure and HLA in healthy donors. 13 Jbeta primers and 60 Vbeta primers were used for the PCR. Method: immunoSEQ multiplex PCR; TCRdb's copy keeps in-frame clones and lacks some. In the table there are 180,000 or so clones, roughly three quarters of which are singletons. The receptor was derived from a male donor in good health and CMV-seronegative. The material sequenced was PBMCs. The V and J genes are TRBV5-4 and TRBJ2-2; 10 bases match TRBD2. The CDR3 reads CASSLVTSGAGELFF. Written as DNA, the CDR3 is TGTGCCAGCAGCTTGGTTACTAGCGGGGCCGGGGAGCTGTTTTTT. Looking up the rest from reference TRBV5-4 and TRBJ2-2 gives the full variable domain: ETGVTQSPTHLIKTRGQQVTLRCSSQSGHNTVSWYQQALGQGPQFIFQYYREEENGRGNFPPRFSGLQFPNYSSELNVNALELDDSALYLCASSLVTSGAGELFFGEGSRLTVL.